This is a list of T cell receptor beta chains from one sample in a study of cytomegalovirus exposure and HLA in healthy donors. Some clones are missing from TCRdb's copy, which holds only in-frame ones; the method was immunoSEQ multiplex PCR. The sample includes 150,000 to 200,000 clones, roughly 85% of them seen just once. The source material was PBMCs. These receptors originate from a man younger than 35 in good health and CMV-seropositive. Each CDR3 is given without its conserved first and last residue.

TRBJ2-1 | TRBV4-3 | ASSQDSEDRVTYEQF
TRBJ1-3 | TRBV6-5 | ASSYISTGTGNTIY
TRBJ2-6 | TRBV19 | ASSSQGAGANVLT
TRBJ2-3 | TRBV7-3 | ASSLIGGDRTDTQY
TRBJ2-7 | TRBV4-1 | ASSQHDSYEQY
TRBJ2-7 | TRBV11-1 | ASSATDRGTYEQY
TRBJ2-5 | TRBV5-1 | ASSTAGLWETQY
TRBJ2-2 | TRBV5-1 | ASFGGAVDGELF
TRBJ2-7 | TRBV19 | ASSLKQGVYEQY
. | TRBV6-5 | ASSLHGQGYEQY
TRBJ1-1 | TRBV5-1 | ASSSRGVHNTEAF
TRBJ1-1 | TRBV6-5 | ASSLGQAEPNTEAF
. | TRBV19 | ASSIGGAEQY
TRBJ2-5 | TRBV18 | ASSPLQGYFQETQY
TRBJ2-3 | TRBV7-6 | ASSLSTSTDTQY
TRBJ2-1 | TRBV4-1 | ASSQGLNEQF
TRBJ2-3 | TRBV4-3 | ASSQTFPGTSGEDTQY
TRBJ1-6 | TRBV9 | ASSVGGVWGRMDSPLH
TRBJ2-1 | TRBV5-6 | ASSPGLLGGEQF
TRBJ2-3 | TRBV2 | ASIGLAGFADTQY
TRBJ2-7 | TRBV4-3 | ASSRGTTYEQY
TRBJ2-1 | TRBV18 | ASSLKSTGDNEQF
TRBJ2-1 | TRBV6-1 | ASSEREFSYNEQF
TRBJ2-7 | TRBV4-1 | ASSRTGDEQY
TRBJ1-2 | TRBV11-2 | ASSLAHAGYT
TRBJ1-2 | TRBV6-5 | ASSYYQGESDGYT
TRBJ1-4 | TRBV2 | AIKTGQLNEKLF
TRBJ1-2 | TRBV4-3 | ASSQEVGQGQYGYT
TRBJ2-3 | TRBV5-8 | ASRSKGNTDTQY
TRBJ2-2 | TRBV5-6 | ASGPGQSNTGELF
TRBJ2-3 | TRBV4-3 | ASSQGGTSGGSDTQY
TRBJ2-7 | TRBV10-3 | AISESGTSYEQY
TRBJ2-7 | TRBV7-9 | ASSLRSQGPLGEQY
TRBJ1-2 | TRBV6-1 | ASSEDPQYGYT
TRBJ2-4 | TRBV6-1 | ASSEIGGSGGFGNIQY
TRBJ2-3 | TRBV7-7 | ASSLGAGGASDTQY
TRBJ1-3 | TRBV2 | ASRSGNSGNTIY
TRBJ2-5 | TRBV19 | ASTGGQGAGEQY
TRBJ2-7 | TRBV5-1 | ASSPAGGGYEQY
TRBJ2-4 | TRBV19 | ASRTGGIQY
TRBJ2-1 | TRBV9 | ASSVAGNGGSLNEQF
TRBJ2-3 | TRBV29-1 | SVPGDTRLAGLLNTQY
TRBJ1-1 | TRBV30 | AWSILAGQPEAF
TRBJ2-7 | TRBV7-6 | ASSLGQGNEQY
TRBJ2-3 | TRBV4-1 | ASSQGPPWGGPTDTQY